The 2 T cell receptor beta chains listed next were all sequenced from one sample in a study of shared clonotypes between healthy human individuals. Generated by immunoSEQ multiplex PCR, the TCRdb table keeps only in-frame clones and is missing some. The table has approximately 710,000 clones, less than 95% seen once. The sample taken for sequencing was memory CD8+ T cells from PBMCs. The subset denotes: CD45RO+ cells pooled with CCR7-negative TemRA cells. Receptors were obtained from a young man in good health. Some clones in this sample may be carry-over from other donors' samples.

The chain has TRBV7-8 and TRBJ1-5; D uncertain. The V end was cut by 5 bases, the J end by 0 bases, with 14 bases between. The length of the CDR3 is 16 residues. The V gene's germline CDR1 is SGHVS and CDR2 FQNEAQ. This chain's CDR3 is CASSPYRALSNQPQHF. In nucleotides, the CDR3 is TGTGCCAGCAGCCCCTATAGGGCGCTTAGCAATCAGCCCCAGCATTTT.

Regarding this clone: Other DNA sequences in this specimen translate into the identical CDR3. The CDR3 DNA reads as TGTGCCAGCAGCTTAGGGCAGGGGAACACTGAAGCTTTCTTT. It translates to CASSLGQGNTEAFF. The V call is TRBV7-9, the J call TRBJ1-1; the D gene is possibly TRBD1 (5 bases). The V gene's germline CDR1 is SEHNR and CDR2 FQNEAQ (reference sequence). The CDR3 spans 14 residues. With 1 base removed from V and 1 base from J, the gap between germline ends came to 7 bases.